The clone carrying this T cell receptor (beta chain) was observed once. Antigen: not known. Sequenced patients had shown CD8+CD57+ cell expansion by flow cytometry. Genomic DNA provided the template from which TCR beta VDJ and CDR3 profiles were obtained. TCRdb re-analysed the reads in MiXCR, keeping a single row per CDR3 protein. In the table there are 150,000 to 200,000 distinct CDR3 sequences, 47% of which are singletons. This entry belongs to a study of CD8+CD57+ T cells in acquired aplastic anemia. Findings and caveats of the study: Patients had roughly 31 CD8+ CDR3 sequences in common with controls (the shared set).

The CDR3 spans 8 residues. Germline values: CDR1 MNHEY, CDR2 SVGAGI. V was clipped by 7 bases and J by 7 bases, with 2 bases between them. Material: sorted CD4+, CD8+, or CD8+CD57+ T cells (not recorded which) from PBMCs. This receptor was identified in a human donor with aplastic anemia. V is TRBV6-5 and J is TRBJ2-7, with D unclear. The CDR3 DNA reads TGTGCCAGCAAGGAGCAGTACTTC. Translating gives CASKEQYF.